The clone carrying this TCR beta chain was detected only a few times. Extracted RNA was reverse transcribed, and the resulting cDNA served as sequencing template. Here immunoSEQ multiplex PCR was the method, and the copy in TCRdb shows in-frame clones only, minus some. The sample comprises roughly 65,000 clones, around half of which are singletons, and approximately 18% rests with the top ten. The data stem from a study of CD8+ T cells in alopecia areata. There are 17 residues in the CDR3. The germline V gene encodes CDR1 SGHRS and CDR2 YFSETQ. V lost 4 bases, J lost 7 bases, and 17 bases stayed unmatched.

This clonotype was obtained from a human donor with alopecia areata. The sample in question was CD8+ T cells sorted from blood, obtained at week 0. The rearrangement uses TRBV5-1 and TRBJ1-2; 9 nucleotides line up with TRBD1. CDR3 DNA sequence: TGCGCCAGCAGCGACCCGGGACAGGGAATAGTTGGCGCTGGCTACACCTTC. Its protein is CASSDPGQGIVGAGYTF.